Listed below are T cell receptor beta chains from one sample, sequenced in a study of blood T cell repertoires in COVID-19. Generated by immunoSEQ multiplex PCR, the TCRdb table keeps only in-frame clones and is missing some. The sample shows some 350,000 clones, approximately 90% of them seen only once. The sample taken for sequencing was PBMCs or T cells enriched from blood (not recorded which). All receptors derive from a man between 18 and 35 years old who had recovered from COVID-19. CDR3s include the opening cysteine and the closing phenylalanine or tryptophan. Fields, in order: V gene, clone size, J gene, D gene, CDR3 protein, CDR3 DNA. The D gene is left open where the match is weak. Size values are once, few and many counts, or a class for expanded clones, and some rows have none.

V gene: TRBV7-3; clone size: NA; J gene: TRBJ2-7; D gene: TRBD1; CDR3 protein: CASSYTGTGTYEQYF; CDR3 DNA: TGTGCCAGCAGCTATACCGGGACAGGAACCTACGAGCAGTACTTC
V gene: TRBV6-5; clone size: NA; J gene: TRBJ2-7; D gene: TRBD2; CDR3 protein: CASSQRLAGTYEQYF; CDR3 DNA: TGTGCCAGCAGCCAACGACTAGCGGGAACCTACGAGCAGTACTTC
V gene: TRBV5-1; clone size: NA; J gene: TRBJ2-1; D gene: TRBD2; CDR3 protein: CASSWVKAGGPNEQFF; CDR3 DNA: TGCGCCAGCAGCTGGGTCAAAGCGGGAGGGCCAAATGAGCAGTTCTTC
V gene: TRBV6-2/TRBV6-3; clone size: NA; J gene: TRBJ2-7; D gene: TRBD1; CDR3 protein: CASSLQGSAYEQYF; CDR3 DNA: TGTGCCAGCAGTTTACAGGGGTCAGCCTACGAGCAGTACTTC
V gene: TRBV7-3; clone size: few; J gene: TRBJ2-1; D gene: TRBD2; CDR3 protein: CASSLIGAGSLVNEQFF; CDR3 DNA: TGTGCCAGCAGCTTAATAGGAGCGGGATCCTTAGTAAATGAGCAGTTCTTC
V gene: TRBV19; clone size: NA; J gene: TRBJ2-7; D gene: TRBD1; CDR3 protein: CASSPPGTGDEQYF; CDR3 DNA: TGTGCCAGTAGCCCGCCTGGGACAGGGGACGAGCAGTACTTC
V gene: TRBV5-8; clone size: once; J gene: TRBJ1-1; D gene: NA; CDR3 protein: CASSLAQGNTEAFF; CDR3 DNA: TGTGCCAGCAGCTTGGCCCAGGGCAACACTGAAGCTTTCTTT
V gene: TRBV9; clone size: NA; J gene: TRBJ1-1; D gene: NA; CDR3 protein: CASSVQTGINTEAFF; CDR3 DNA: TGTGCCAGCAGCGTTCAAACAGGGATTAACACTGAAGCTTTCTTT
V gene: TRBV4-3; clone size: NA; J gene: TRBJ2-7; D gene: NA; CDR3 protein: CASSQIFAAALVYEQYF; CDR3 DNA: TGCGCCAGCAGCCAAATCTTTGCGGCAGCTCTGGTCTACGAGCAGTACTTC
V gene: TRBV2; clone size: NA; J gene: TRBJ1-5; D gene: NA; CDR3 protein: CASRSQGHSNQPQHF; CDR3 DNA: TGTGCCAGCAGATCGCAGGGGCATAGCAATCAGCCCCAGCATTTT
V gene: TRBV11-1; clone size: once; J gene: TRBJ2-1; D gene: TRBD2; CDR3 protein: CASSGGGRDYNEQFF; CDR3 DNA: TGTGCCAGCAGTGGGGGCGGGAGGGACTACAATGAGCAGTTCTTC
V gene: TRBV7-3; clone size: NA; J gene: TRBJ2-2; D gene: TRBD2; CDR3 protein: CASSLSGAGVGTGELFF; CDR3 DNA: TGTGCCAGCAGCTTATCGGGAGCGGGAGTTGGGACCGGGGAGCTGTTTTTT
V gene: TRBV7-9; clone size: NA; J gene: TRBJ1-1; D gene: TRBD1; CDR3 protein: CASSLGFGTGGETFF; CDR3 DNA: TGTGCCAGCAGCCTCGGGTTCGGGACAGGGGGCGAAACTTTCTTT
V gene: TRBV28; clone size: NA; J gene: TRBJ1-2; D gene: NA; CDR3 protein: CASRGGWNYGYTF; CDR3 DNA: TGTGCCAGCAGGGGGGGGTGGAACTATGGCTACACCTTC
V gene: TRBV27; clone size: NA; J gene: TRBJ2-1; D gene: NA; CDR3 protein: CASSFSAGYNEQFF; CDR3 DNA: TGTGCCAGCAGTTTCAGCGCGGGTTACAATGAGCAGTTCTTC
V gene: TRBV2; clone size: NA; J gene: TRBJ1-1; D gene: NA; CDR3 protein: CASRIRGGNTEAFF; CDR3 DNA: TGTGCCAGCAGGATCCGAGGCGGGAACACTGAAGCTTTCTTT
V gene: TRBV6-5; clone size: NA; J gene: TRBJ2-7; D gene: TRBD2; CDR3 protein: CASSPGTSPKEQYF; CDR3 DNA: TGTGCCAGCAGCCCGGGGACTAGCCCCAAAGAGCAGTACTTC
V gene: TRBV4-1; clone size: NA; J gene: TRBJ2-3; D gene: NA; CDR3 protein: CASSQSLGGGGADTQYF; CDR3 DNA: TGCGCCAGCAGCCAATCGTTAGGGGGGGGCGGCGCAGATACGCAGTATTTT
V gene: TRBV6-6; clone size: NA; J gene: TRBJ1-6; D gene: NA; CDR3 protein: CASSVRWAPNNSPLHF; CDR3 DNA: TGTGCCAGCAGTGTCCGGTGGGCACCCAATAATTCACCCCTCCACTTT
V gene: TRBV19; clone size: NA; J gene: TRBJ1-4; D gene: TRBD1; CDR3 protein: CASSILGTANEKLFF; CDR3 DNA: TGTGCCAGTAGTATCCTCGGGACAGCAAATGAAAAACTGTTTTTT
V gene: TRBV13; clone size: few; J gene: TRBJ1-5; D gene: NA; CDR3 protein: CASCGGALQPQHF; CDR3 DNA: TGTGCCAGCTGCGGAGGGGCGTTGCAGCCCCAGCATTTT
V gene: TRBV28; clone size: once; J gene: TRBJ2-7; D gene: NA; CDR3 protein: CASSLSTGRYEQYF; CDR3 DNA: TGTGCCAGCAGTTTGTCCACGGGTAGATACGAGCAGTACTTC
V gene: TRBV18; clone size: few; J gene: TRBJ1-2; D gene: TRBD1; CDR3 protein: CASSSTGDKVNGYTF; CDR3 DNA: TGTGCCAGCTCATCGACAGGGGATAAGGTGAATGGCTACACCTTC
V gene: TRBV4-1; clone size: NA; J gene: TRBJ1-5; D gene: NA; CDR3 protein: CASSQVDGGNQPQHF; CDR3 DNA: TGCGCCAGCAGCCAAGTGGATGGAGGCAATCAGCCCCAGCATTTT
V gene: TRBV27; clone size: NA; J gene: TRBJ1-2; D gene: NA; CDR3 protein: CASSQGVNYGYTF; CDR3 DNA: TGTGCCAGCAGTCAGGGTGTAAACTATGGCTACACCTTC
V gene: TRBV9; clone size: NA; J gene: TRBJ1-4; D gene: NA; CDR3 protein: CASSGSGEGWEKLFF; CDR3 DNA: TGTGCCAGCAGCGGTTCAGGGGAAGGTTGGGAAAAACTGTTTTTT
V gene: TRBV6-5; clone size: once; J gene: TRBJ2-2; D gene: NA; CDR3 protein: CASKTSSSGELFF; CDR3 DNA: TGTGCTAGCAAAACATCCAGTTCCGGGGAGCTGTTTTTT